One sample yielded the 14 T cell receptor beta chains listed below, sequenced in a study of shared clonotypes between healthy human individuals. Some clones are missing from TCRdb's copy, which holds only in-frame ones; the method was immunoSEQ multiplex PCR. The sample holds about 530,000 clones, 75% to 80% seen once. Sequencing was done on a sample of PBMCs. Receptor source: a woman in her 40s in good health. Some clones in this sample may be carry-over from other donors' samples.

This chain joins TRBV30 and TRBJ1-3, with 11 nucleotides matching TRBD1. Losses at the gene ends were 4 bases for V and 8 bases for J; bases not matched to a gene: 7. This CDR3 comprises 14 residues. CDR1 is GTSNPN and CDR2 is SVGIG in the germline V gene (reference sequence). DNA of the CDR3: TGTGCCTGGACCCTTAGGGGACAGGGGGACACCATATATTTT. Amino acids: CAWTLRGQGDTIYF. Complete variable domain (other parts from reference TRBV30 and TRBJ1-3): SQTIHQWPATLVQPVGSPLSLECTVEGTSNPNLYWYRQAAGRGLQLLFYSVGIGQISSEVPQNLSASRPQDRQFILSSKKLLLSDSGFYLCAWTLRGQGDTIYFGEGSWLTVV.

The chain couples TRBV7-9 to TRBJ2-7, with TRBD2 identical over 9 bases. V dropped 1 base and J dropped 7; count of bases not matched to a gene: 5. Germline CDR1 is SEHNR and CDR2 is FQNEAQ (reference sequence). The CDR3 runs 14 residues. This CDR3 is CASSLDGGGAEQYF. The DNA for the CDR3 is TGTGCCAGCAGCTTAGATGGCGGGGGGGCGGAGCAGTACTTC.

The CDR3 sequence is CASSTGYEQYF. The CDR3 nucleotides read TGTGCCAGCAGTACCGGGTACGAGCAGTACTTC. This chain links TRBV6-1 with TRBJ2-7; unclear D gene. This CDR3 is 11 amino acids long. Germline CDR1 is MNHNS and CDR2 is SASEGT. The ends were cut back, 5 bases at V and 4 bases at J, with 6 bases in the middle.

V and J are TRBV29-1 and TRBJ1-5; D is undetermined. The CDR3 has 13 amino acids. Germline V gene data show CDR1 as SQVTM and CDR2 as ANQGSEA. V lost 1 base and J 7 bases, leaving 11 bases between the germline ends. The CDR3 nucleotides read TGCAGCGTTGAAGTGGTCAAGGGCCAGCCCCAGCATTTT. The encoded protein is CSVEVVKGQPQHF.

This chain uses TRBV6-4 with TRBJ2-1, with 10 bases identical to TRBD2. Trimming at V came to 4 bases and at J to 6 bases, leaving 15 bases not matched to a gene. The CDR3 totals 18 residues. Germline CDR1 MRHNA, CDR2 SNTAGT. The CDR3 here is CASSVKAGGPIILNEQFF. CDR3 bases: TGTGCCAGCAGTGTGAAAGCGGGAGGGCCTATCATACTCAATGAGCAGTTCTTC.

The rearrangement joins TRBV2 to TRBJ2-7; TRBD1 agrees at 9 bases. V trimming: 4 bases; J trimming: 6 bases; junction bases outside the gene matches: 1. Germline V lookup: CDR1 SNHLY, CDR2 FYNNEI. The CDR3 consists of 12 residues. CDR3 in amino acids: CASSGTGVEQYF. As DNA, the CDR3 is TGTGCCAGCAGTGGGACAGGGGTCGAGCAGTACTTC.

V usage is TRBV7-8 and J usage is TRBJ1-1, with D perhaps matching TRBD1 (5 bases). The V and J ends lost 1 base and 6 bases respectively, with 9 bases between them. CDR3 length: 13 residues. Germline-derived CDR1 and CDR2 are SGHVS and FQNEAQ. This CDR3 reads CASSLGTNSEAFF. In nucleotides, the CDR3 is TGTGCCAGCAGCTTAGGGACAAATTCTGAAGCTTTCTTT.

The J gene is TRBJ2-7, the V gene TRBV6-6; D possibly corresponds to TRBD2 (6 bases). This CDR3 is built from 16 residues. The ends were cut back, 5 bases at V and 0 bases at J, with 17 bases in the middle. CDR1 and CDR2 (germline): MNHNY, SVGAGI (reference sequence). This CDR3 reads CASSRDPSDYSYEQYF. The CDR3 bases are TGTGCCAGCAGTAGGGACCCTAGCGACTACTCCTACGAGCAGTACTTC.

This clone was counted a single time. The rearrangement joins TRBV27 to TRBJ1-1, with a weak D call TRBD1 (5 bases). The CDR3 is 16 residues long. V lost 5 bases to trimming and J lost 4 bases, with 20 bases between them. Looked up from germline, CDR1 is MNHEY and CDR2 is SMNVEV (reference sequence). The CDR3 sequence is CASSPVTGRKGTEAFF. CDR3 DNA: TGTGCCAGCAGTCCCGTAACGGGACGAAAAGGCACTGAAGCTTTCTTT.

The chain couples TRBV10-2 to TRBJ1-5; D unresolved. CDR1 is WSHSY and CDR2 is SAAADI in the germline V gene. CDR3 length: 15 amino acids. The V gene lost 2 bases and the J gene lost 2 bases, with 10 bases spanning the gap. The CDR3 spells CASSEGRRGNQPQHF. The CDR3 DNA reads TGCGCCAGCAGTGAGGGGAGGAGGGGCAATCAGCCCCAGCATTTT.

The gene calls are TRBV10-2 and TRBJ2-5, with TRBD1 identical over 11 bases. This CDR3 spans 16 amino acids. Germline assignment: CDR1 WSHSY and CDR2 SAAADI. The J segment lost 5 bases and the V segment lost 8 bases, leaving 13 bases of the junction unmatched. Here the CDR3 reads CASRNTGTGGFETQYF. The CDR3 coding sequence is TGCGCCAGCCGAAATACCGGGACAGGGGGTTTTGAGACCCAGTACTTC.

The V gene is TRBV5-5, the J gene TRBJ2-7; the D gene could be TRBD1 or TRBD2 (5 bases each). Germline V gene data show CDR1 as SGHKS and CDR2 as YYEKEE (reference sequence). Trimming removed 3 bases at V and 6 bases at J, with 19 bases between. The CDR3 loop spans 15 amino acids. This chain's CDR3 is CASSSQATTGLEQYF. CDR3 nucleotides: TGTGCCAGCAGCTCCCAAGCTACCACAGGACTCGAGCAGTACTTC.

This clone was seen once. CDR3 loop: CASSPDRRTYNEQFF. CDR3 nucleotides: TGTGCCAGCTCACCGGACAGGCGTACCTACAATGAGCAGTTCTTC. This chain links TRBV18 with TRBJ2-1, with 7 bases fitting TRBD1. Germline V lookup: CDR1 KGHSH, CDR2 LQKENI. Trimming took 3 bases from V and 2 from J; bases not matched to a gene: 4. The CDR3 length is 15 residues.

Regarding this clone: This CDR3 is also generated by other DNA sequences in the sample. The rearrangement joins TRBV7-2 to TRBJ2-3; D may be TRBD2 (6 bases). This CDR3 region has 16 residues. From germline, CDR1 is SGHTA and CDR2 FQGNSA. The V end was cut by 1 base, the J end by 1 base, with 12 bases between. The CDR3 loop is CASSLGWGGGTDTQYF. The DNA for the CDR3 is TGTGCCAGCAGCTTAGGATGGGGCGGGGGCACAGATACGCAGTATTTT.